The sequence of this T cell receptor beta chain was determined in a study of blood T cell repertoires in COVID-19. Study at large: T cells, B-cell-depleted T cells, or PBMCs supplied cDNA or gDNA.

The authors' processing: Estimation of nucleated cell counts relied on the amplification of reference gene primers. Profiled with immunoSEQ multiplex PCR; TCRdb holds only in-frame clones, not every one. V and J calls and clone size are as listed in that table; D and trimming were resolved from the DNA. The table records 140,000 to 150,000 clones, roughly 84% of them present only once. This CDR3 comprises 14 residues. Germline values: CDR1 LNHDA, CDR2 SQIVND (reference sequence). V gave up 4 bases and J gave up 0 bases; unmatched junction bases: 1. The rearrangement joins TRBV19 to TRBJ2-3, with TRBD1 identical over 7 bases. Specimen: peripheral blood. This clonotype was obtained from a man aged 25 to 40 with COVID-19, enrolled during active disease. CDR3 residues: CASSTRGSTDTQYF. The CDR3 nucleotides are TGTGCCAGTAGTACCAGGGGGAGCACAGATACGCAGTATTTT.